These 26 T cell receptor beta chains originate from one sample sequenced in a study of blood T cell repertoires in COVID-19. Only in-frame clones appear in the TCRdb table, and some are missing; sequencing was by immunoSEQ multiplex PCR. In the table there are nearly 200,000 clones, around 89% of which are singletons. Specimen: PBMCs or T cells enriched from blood (not recorded which). The receptors here all came from a woman aged 18-29 years who had recovered from COVID-19.

The rearrangement joins TRBV10-3 to TRBJ1-1, with 7 bases lining up with TRBD1. The CDR3 runs to 15 residues. Germline-derived CDR1 and CDR2 are ENHRY and SYGVKD. The junction had 13 bases not matched to a gene; V was cut back by 10 bases and J by 2 bases. CDR3 region: CATQSIQGPNTEAFF. The CDR3 DNA follows: TGTGCCACCCAGTCGATACAGGGGCCCAACACTGAAGCTTTCTTT.

The chain carries TRBV7-2 and TRBJ2-6, with D uncertain. The V end was cut by 4 bases, the J end by 0 bases, with 7 bases between. This CDR3 contains 15 residues. CDR1 is SGHTA and CDR2 is FQGNSA in the germline V gene. The CDR3 coding sequence is TGTGCCAGCAGCTCCCTACGCTCTGGGGCCAACGTCCTGACTTTC. Translation: CASSSLRSGANVLTF.

The V gene is TRBV28, the J gene TRBJ1-5; D remains unclear. The CDR3 is 16 residues long. V lost 6 bases and J 4 bases, leaving 19 bases between the germline ends. Germline V gene data show CDR1 as MDHEN and CDR2 as SYDVKM. DNA of the CDR3: TGTGCCAGCAGCGAAAGGCCTGAGTCCAGGAATCAGCCCCAGCATTTT. Translated, it gives CASSERPESRNQPQHF.

Regarding this clone: The sample has other DNA sequences that encode this CDR3 too. The chain couples TRBV27 to TRBJ2-5, with 7 bases fitting TRBD1. The CDR3 contains 13 residues. Germline V gene sequence: CDR1 MNHEY, CDR2 SMNVEV (reference sequence). V dropped 3 bases and J dropped 5; count of bases not matched to a gene: 3. The CDR3 DNA reads as TGTGCCAGCAGTTTGGGCAGGGGGGAGACCCAGTACTTC. Protein sequence: CASSLGRGETQYF.

The chain joins TRBV30 to TRBJ1-2; the D gene is possibly TRBD1 (5 bases). CDR1 and CDR2 (germline): GTSNPN, SVGIG (reference sequence). Trimming removed 1 base at V and 1 base at J, with 13 bases between. CDR3 size: 15 residues. The CDR3 here is CAWSAGGPLNYGYTF. Written as DNA, the CDR3 is TGTGCCTGGAGTGCGGGGGGACCCCTTAACTATGGCTACACCTTC.

This clone appeared once. This chain uses TRBV30 with TRBJ2-2; D is perhaps TRBD1 (6 bases). Germline CDR1 and CDR2: GTSNPN and SVGIG (reference sequence). Trimming took off 1 base at V and 5 bases at J, with 14 bases between the two ends. The CDR3 is made up of 15 amino acids. As DNA, the CDR3 is TGTGCCTGGAGTGACCCAGGGGCCGGAACCGGGGAGCTGTTTTTT. It specifies CAWSDPGAGTGELFF.

A remark on this clone: A junction end diverges from the germline sequence, so it may reflect a read error. J is TRBJ1-1 and V is TRBV6-5; D perhaps matches TRBD1 (5 bases). Germline V gene data show CDR1 as MNHEY and CDR2 as SVGAGI. The CDR3 is 10 amino acids. The CDR3 is CASSSPRGPF. As DNA, the CDR3 is TGTGCCAGCAGTTCCCCGCGGGGCCCTTTT.

CDR3 protein: CASSPSGYYGYTF. The CDR3 nucleotides are TGTGCCAGTAGTCCTAGCGGGTACTATGGCTACACCTTC. The V and J genes are TRBV19 and TRBJ1-2; no clear D gene. This CDR3 comprises 13 residues. Germline values: CDR1 LNHDA, CDR2 SQIVND (reference sequence). The V end lost 5 bases, the J end lost 3 bases, and 10 bases lay between the germline ends. The full variable domain, with the rest looked up from reference TRBV19 and TRBJ1-2, is DGGITQSPKYLFRKEGQNVTLSCEQNLNHDAMYWYRQDPGQGLRLIYYSQIVNDFQKGDIAEGYSVSREKKESFPLTVTSAQKNPTAFYLCASSPSGYYGYTFGSGTRLTVV.

The chain links TRBV11-2 to TRBJ2-3, with TRBD2 identical over 12 bases. With V trimmed by 4 bases and J by 5 bases, 13 bases remained unmatched. This CDR3 contains 18 residues. Looked up from germline, CDR1 is SGHAT and CDR2 is FQNNGV. The CDR3 sequence: CASSSPFLAGGPQDTQYF. DNA of the CDR3: TGTGCCAGCAGCTCCCCATTCCTAGCGGGGGGGCCTCAAGATACGCAGTATTTT.

This clone was detected once. This chain joins TRBV6-5 and TRBJ1-1; D ambiguous. This CDR3 is built from 14 residues. Trimming cost V 6 bases and J 8 bases, with 19 bases left between them. The V gene's germline CDR1 is MNHEY and CDR2 SVGAGI. In DNA, the CDR3 is TGTGCCAGCAGAACCGACACGTCTTTTGGGGAAGCTTTCTTT. Its translation is CASRTDTSFGEAFF.

The V gene is TRBV7-8, the J gene TRBJ2-7; 8 bases map to TRBD1. V gave up 3 bases and J gave up 0 bases; unmatched junction bases: 4. Looked up from germline, CDR1 is SGHVS and CDR2 is FQNEAQ. There are 15 residues in the CDR3. The CDR3 DNA sequence: TGTGCCAGCAGCTTGGGACAGGCGAGCTCCTACGAGCAGTACTTC. Protein: CASSLGQASSYEQYF.

The V gene is TRBV29-1, the J gene TRBJ1-1; D remains unclear. The CDR3 is 12 amino acids. Germline lookup yields CDR1 SQVTM and CDR2 ANQGSEA. With 4 bases removed from V and 0 bases from J, the gap between germline ends came to 6 bases. The CDR3 here is CSVGLVNTEAFF. The CDR3 nucleotides read TGCAGCGTTGGACTCGTGAACACTGAAGCTTTCTTT.

The chain uses TRBV7-6 and TRBJ1-4, with TRBD1 identical over 11 bases. V was pared by 3 bases and J by 5 bases, with 8 bases of the junction left unmatched. Germline-derived CDR1 and CDR2 are SGHVS and FNYEAQ. This CDR3 is 17 amino acids long. CDR3 region: CASSLGARDRGNEKLFF. The CDR3 DNA reads TGTGCCAGCAGCTTGGGCGCCCGGGACAGGGGGAATGAAAAACTGTTTTTT.

This chain connects TRBV7-9 to TRBJ2-3; perhaps TRBD1 as D (5 bases). The CDR3 covers 13 residues. CDR1 is SEHNR, CDR2 FQNEAQ, per germline (reference sequence). The V and J ends lost 5 bases and 10 bases respectively, with 16 bases between them. The CDR3 DNA reads as TGTGCCAGCAGCATTCAGGGAATGGGATCGCAGTATTTT. Its protein is CASSIQGMGSQYF.

This chain connects TRBV5-4 to TRBJ2-3; the match to TRBD2 covers 9 bases. Trimming cost V 4 bases and J 5 bases; bases outside gene matches: 8. Germline V gene data show CDR1 as SGHNT and CDR2 as YYREEE (reference sequence). The CDR3 totals 15 residues. CDR3 region: CASSLSGGRLDTQYF. CDR3 DNA: TGTGCCAGCAGCCTTAGCGGGGGCCGCTTAGATACGCAGTATTTT.

V is TRBV10-2 and J is TRBJ2-7; TRBD2 matches 10 bases. The CDR3 sequence is 13 residues long. J gave up 5 bases and V 8 bases, and 6 bases lay outside the gene matches. From germline, CDR1 is WSHSY and CDR2 SAAADI. The DNA of the CDR3 is TGCGCCAGCTCGAGAGCGGGGGGGGACGAGCAGTACTTC. As protein: CASSRAGGDEQYF.

This rearrangement joins TRBV11-2 to TRBJ2-1; 7 nucleotides align to TRBD2. The CDR3 extends over 15 amino acids. After removal of 2 bases from V and 4 bases from J, the junction contained 5 bases not matched to a gene. Germline assignment: CDR1 SGHAT and CDR2 FQNNGV. The CDR3 sequence is CASSLTAGRYNEQFF. CDR3 sequence (DNA): TGTGCCAGCAGCTTAACAGCGGGGAGGTACAATGAGCAGTTCTTC.

In DNA form, the CDR3 reads TGTGCCACCAGCCCCCGTGACCGAGGTGTGCCCCAGCATTTT. As protein: CATSPRDRGVPQHF. J is TRBJ1-5 and V is TRBV15; D not certain. Trimming shortened V by 5 bases and J by 9 bases, and 17 bases separated the two germline ends. CDR3 size: 14 residues. Germline CDR1 and CDR2: LNHNV and YYDKDF (reference sequence).

This clone was seen a single time. V gene TRBV29-1 combines with J gene TRBJ1-2; 11 nucleotides match TRBD1. The CDR3 runs to 14 residues. Germline loops: CDR1 SQVTM, CDR2 ANQGSEA. V lost 7 bases, J lost 6 bases, and 10 bases stayed unmatched. CDR3 nucleotides: TGCAGCGCCGGCGGACAGGGGGCGTTCAATGGCTACACCTTC. Encoded protein: CSAGGQGAFNGYTF.

J is TRBJ2-7 and V is TRBV14; no clear D. The length of the CDR3 is 18 residues. Trimming shortened V by 5 bases and J by 0 bases, and 23 bases separated the two germline ends. Germline V CDR1 and CDR2: SGHDN, FVKESK. In DNA form, the CDR3 reads TGTGCCAGCAGCTCCGGCTTCTGGGCCGCAAAGAGCTCCTACGAGCAGTACTTC. Translated: CASSSGFWAAKSSYEQYF.

The V gene is TRBV9, the J gene TRBJ2-3, with a tentative D call TRBD1 (7 bases). Looked up from germline, CDR1 is SGDLS and CDR2 is YYNGEE. V lost 3 bases to trimming and J lost 4 bases, with 15 bases between them. The CDR3 totals 15 residues. CDR3 DNA sequence: TGTGCCAGCAGCGCGGACCAGGGGGGCTCAGATACGCAGTATTTT. It specifies CASSADQGGSDTQYF.

The V gene is TRBV4-2, the J gene TRBJ2-1; a possible D gene is TRBD2 (6 bases). Germline lookup yields CDR1 LGHNA and CDR2 YNFKEQ. This CDR3 is built from 18 residues. V lost 1 base and J lost 7, with 23 bases in between. DNA of the CDR3: TGTGCCAGCAGCCAAGTACGGCTTACTAGCAACGATGGGAATGAGCAGTTCTTC. Its translation is CASSQVRLTSNDGNEQFF.

As DNA, the CDR3 is TGTGCCAGCAGTTTAAGGGGGACCCAAGAGACCCAGTACTTC. It encodes CASSLRGTQETQYF. The chain carries TRBV28 and TRBJ2-5; D possibly corresponds to TRBD1 (6 bases). V shed 2 bases and J shed 1 base, with 8 bases lying between them. The CDR3 has 14 residues. In germline, CDR1 is MDHEN, CDR2 SYDVKM.

V gene TRBV4-1 combines with J gene TRBJ2-5; the match to TRBD2 covers 7 bases. The trim removed 4 bases at V and 4 bases at J, leaving 21 bases unmatched. The germline V gene encodes CDR1 MGHRA and CDR2 YSYEKL. The length of the CDR3 is 19 residues. As DNA, the CDR3 is TGCGCCAGCAGCCCCAGTGGGGACTACCCATATAGGGTTGGAGAGACCCAGTACTTC. This encodes CASSPSGDYPYRVGETQYF.

The chain has TRBV7-9 and TRBJ1-2; TRBD1 matches at 11 bases. Trimming took 3 bases from V and 4 from J; bases not matched to a gene: 7. The CDR3 is 16 residues long. CDR1 and CDR2 (germline): SEHNR, FQNEAQ (reference sequence). CDR3 in DNA: TGTGCCAGCAGCTTGACGGACAGGGGGCTGGGCTATGGCTACACCTTC. As protein: CASSLTDRGLGYGYTF.

This chain links TRBV19 with TRBJ2-7, with 11 bases aligning to TRBD2. V was pared by 5 bases and J by 1 base, with 4 bases of the junction left unmatched. This CDR3 has 15 amino acids. Germline loops: CDR1 LNHDA, CDR2 SQIVND (reference sequence). In DNA, the CDR3 is TGTGCCAGTAGTGCGGGGACTAGCGGATCCTACGAGCAGTACTTC. Its translation is CASSAGTSGSYEQYF.